This T cell receptor (beta chain) is drawn from a study of blood T cell repertoires in COVID-19 (TCRdb year 2020). Concerning the study at large: Samples from collaborators originated in the United States, Italy and Spain and spanned both the acute and convalescent phases of COVID-19. The material from the prospective study consisted of cDNA or gDNA derived from T cells, B-cell-depleted T cells, or PBMCs. Deeply sampled blood TCRbeta repertoires from subjects exposed to, actively infected with, or recovered from COVID-19 were included in the dataset. The repertoires were released in a freely available public database intended as a resource for research on the immune response to SARS-CoV-2. The samples were drawn from two sources: the first 160 participants of the ongoing ImmuneRACE study, and 1,254 subjects contributed by 6 global collaborators. The sample metadata nearly always contained a de-identified subject ID, COVID-19 status, age in years and sex. Where available, HLA class I and class II types were taken from metadata supplied by the sample provider and were not determined by assay-based typing.

TCRbeta CDR3 regions were amplified from genomic DNA by means of the immunoSEQ Assay, a bias-controlled multiplex PCR. The study's processing was this. The number of nucleated cells in each sample was estimated by amplification of reference gene primers within the assay. To quantify the absolute abundance of each unique TCRbeta CDR3 rearrangement, sequence reads were collapsed and filtered. For each sample, productive Simpson clonality was calculated as the square root of Simpson's diversity index over productive rearrangements. TCRdb limited this immuneACCESS table to in-frame rearrangements with V and J called. A share of clones is missing; checked studies link under half to unresolved V genes, and the rest is unexplained. V and J calls and clone size are copied from that table; D and trimming were computed from the DNA. The table for this sample lists just over 250,000 clones; 88% of them were counted only once. The ten largest clones capture 4% of the sample.

For this chain, trimming is 7 bases at the V end and 7 bases at the J end, and the number of junction bases without a gene match is 7. According to the germline V gene (reference sequence), CDR1 reads SEHNR and CDR2 reads FQNEAQ. Counted from cysteine to phenylalanine, this CDR3 has 14 amino acids. The sequence is cut down to CDR3 DNA, 42 bases in frame from base 1. Samples from volunteer blood donors who had recovered from COVID-19 were contributed by a second Seattle source. Collaborating institutions collected whole blood in K2EDTA tubes following their own protocols. For TCRbeta analysis, collaborators shipped samples in one of three forms: frozen whole blood, isolated PBMCs, or DNA extracted from either of those sample types. This clone was seen more than once but under ten times. No antigen is known for it. The record has no base qualities; no much larger clone is one base away. The investigation overall reported the following: The quantity of clinical and demographic metadata differed by source and by participant and was supplied without curation.

This receptor was taken from a man aged 60-69 years who had recovered from COVID-19. The rearrangement combines TRBV7-9 with TRBJ2-1; TRBD2 lines up with 10 middle nucleotides. The sequencing input was peripheral blood. The nucleotide sequence is TGTGCCAGCACACTAGCGGGGTACTCGAATGAGCAGTTCTTC. This codes for CASTLAGYSNEQFF.